What follows are 18 T cell receptor beta chains derived from one specimen sequenced in a study of long-term antiretroviral therapy in people with HIV. Assay version v3.0 of immunoSEQ was used, and it was run at survey level. The method was immunoSEQ multiplex PCR; TCRdb's version includes in-frame clones alone and lacks a portion of them. The profile shows 25,000 to 30,000 clones, over 75% of them singletons. Specimen: unsorted PBMCs, collected 1.1 years before starting antiretroviral therapy. Every receptor here comes from a woman aged 25 to 39 with HIV.

The genes are TRBV4-2 and TRBJ1-2, with 10 bases aligning to TRBD1. Trimming took 6 bases from V and 2 from J; bases not matched to a gene: 9. The germline V gene encodes CDR1 LGHNA and CDR2 YNFKEQ. The CDR3 runs 16 residues. CDR3 loop: CASSQGQGTMNYGYTF. CDR3 nucleotides: TGTGCCAGCAGTCAGGGACAGGGGACGATGAACTATGGCTACACCTTC.

The chain combines TRBV21-1 with TRBJ2-7; TRBD1, the D gene given by the table, was not confirmed from the DNA. TRBV21-1 is described as a pseudogene. This CDR3 comprises 17 residues. The CDR3 bases are TGTGCCAGCAGCAAGGCCGGGACAGGCGGTGACTCCTACGAGCAGTACGTC. Encoded protein: CASSKAGTGGDSYEQYV.

J is TRBJ1-2 and V is TRBV5-1; TRBD1 is a possible D gene (5 bases). Germline lookup yields CDR1 SGHRS and CDR2 YFSETQ. The ends were cut back, 0 bases at V and 8 bases at J, with 20 bases in the middle. This CDR3 contains 16 residues. For the CDR3, the DNA is TGCGCCAGCAGCTTGGCCCATCGGGGGAAGCGAGGAGGCTACACCTTC. It codes for CASSLAHRGKRGGYTF.

This rearrangement joins TRBV19 to TRBJ1-3, with 8 bases aligning to TRBD1. The germline V gene encodes CDR1 LNHDA and CDR2 SQIVND (reference sequence). Trimming at V came to 5 bases and at J to 0 bases, leaving 9 bases not matched to a gene. The CDR3 covers 17 residues. The CDR3 is CASSLKGQGHSGNTIYF. Written as DNA, the CDR3 is TGTGCCAGTAGTTTAAAAGGACAGGGCCACTCTGGAAACACCATATATTTT.

This chain links TRBV5-1 with TRBJ2-5; D might be TRBD1 (5 bases). The CDR3 has 15 amino acids. Germline V gives CDR1 SGHRS, CDR2 YFSETQ. V lost 0 bases, J lost 5 bases, and 14 bases lay in between. Here the CDR3 reads CASSLVPGSLETQYF. The CDR3 DNA sequence: TGCGCCAGCAGCTTGGTACCAGGGTCTTTGGAGACCCAGTACTTC.

The gene calls are TRBV27 and TRBJ2-7, with TRBD2 identical over 7 bases. This CDR3 has 15 residues. Germline V gene lookup returns CDR1 MNHEY and CDR2 SMNVEV (reference sequence). The V gene end was trimmed by 6 bases and the J gene end by 5 bases; junction bases not matched to a gene: 13. CDR3 coding DNA: TGTGCCAGCAGCCCGAGAGCGGGGTTGTATCACGAGCAGTACGTC. Its protein product is CASSPRAGLYHEQYV.

V gene TRBV5-1 combines with J gene TRBJ2-7; D is uncertain. Germline V gene data show CDR1 as SGHRS and CDR2 as YFSETQ. The CDR3 loop spans 11 amino acids. V was shortened by 1 base and J by 5 bases, with 4 bases between the two germline ends. The CDR3 coding sequence is TGCGCCAGCAGCTTGCGGGACGAGCAGTACTTC. It encodes CASSLRDEQYF.

V gene TRBV9 combines with J gene TRBJ1-2, with TRBD1 as a possible D gene (5 bases). Looked up from germline, CDR1 is SGDLS and CDR2 is YYNGEE. This CDR3 comprises 17 residues. V lost 3 bases and J lost 3, with 21 bases in between. The CDR3 reads CASSAGAGGSLDYGYTF. The CDR3 nucleotides are TGTGCCAGCAGCGCCGGGGCGGGAGGCTCCCTCGACTATGGCTACACCTTC.

This clone was observed once. The V gene is TRBV18, the J gene TRBJ2-2; the D is unclear. CDR1 is KGHSH, CDR2 LQKENI, per germline. The CDR3 has 11 amino acids. The V and J ends lost 6 bases and 3 bases respectively, with 2 bases between them. CDR3 in amino acids: CASSYTGELFF. DNA of the CDR3: TGTGCCAGCTCCTACACCGGGGAGCTGTTTTTT.

In this sample, this clone turned up once. The V call is TRBV27, the J call TRBJ2-2; D not resolved. This CDR3 is built from 16 residues. Trimming removed 0 bases at V and 0 bases at J, with 8 bases between. Germline V CDR1 and CDR2: MNHEY, SMNVEV (reference sequence). CDR3 amino acids: CASSLSRGSNTGELFF. The CDR3 DNA reads TGTGCCAGCAGTTTATCTCGTGGCTCGAACACCGGGGAGCTGTTTTTT.

The V call is TRBV6-6, the J call TRBJ1-1; D gene uncertain. This CDR3 spans 11 amino acids. V dropped 5 bases and J dropped 6 bases, with 7 bases sitting between them. Germline V CDR1 and CDR2: MNHNY, SVGAGI (reference sequence). The DNA of the CDR3 is TGTGCCAGCAGTATGATATCTGAAGCTTTCTTT. Translated: CASSMISEAFF.

This clone has just a few counts. The J gene is TRBJ2-5, the V gene TRBV4-1; no clear D. CDR1 and CDR2 from the germline V gene are MGHRA and YSYEKL. V was cut by 0 bases and J by 5 bases, with 10 bases left in between. This CDR3 comprises 14 residues. The CDR3 DNA reads TGCGCCAGCAGCCAAGATTATGTAGGGGAGACCCAGTACTTC. It codes for CASSQDYVGETQYF.

The table lists this clone with a count of one. The genes are TRBV6-5 and TRBJ1-6; D possibly corresponds to TRBD1 (5 bases). Looked up from germline, CDR1 is MNHEY and CDR2 is SVGAGI. V was trimmed by 4 bases and J by 9 bases, leaving 16 bases between them. This CDR3 has 15 amino acids. CDR3 DNA sequence: TGTGCCAGCAGTTCTACGCCCGGGGCCGGTTCACCCCTCCACTTT. Protein: CASSSTPGAGSPLHF.

This chain links TRBV7-9 with TRBJ1-6, with D tentatively TRBD1 (5 bases). V shed 2 bases and J shed 9 bases, with 14 bases lying between them. This CDR3 contains 15 residues. The V gene's germline CDR1 is SEHNR and CDR2 FQNEAQ (reference sequence). The CDR3 here is CASSLWQGRSSPLHF. The CDR3 DNA is TGTGCCAGCAGCTTATGGCAGGGAAGGAGTTCACCCCTCCACTTT.

CDR3 in DNA: TGTGCCAGCAGCGGGGGGGGGAGAAGCTCTGGAAACACCATATATTTT. As protein: CASSGGGRSSGNTIYF. V and J are TRBV9 and TRBJ1-3, with a weak D call TRBD1 (5 bases). The V and J ends lost 3 bases and 0 bases respectively, with 13 bases between them. The germline V gene encodes CDR1 SGDLS and CDR2 YYNGEE. The CDR3 runs to 16 residues.

By frequency in the sample, this clone is large (0.1 to 1%). The V call is TRBV5-8, the J call TRBJ2-3; 7 bases map to TRBD2. Germline loops: CDR1 SGHTS, CDR2 YDEGEE. J was trimmed by 2 bases and V by 5 bases; bases with no gene match: 5. The CDR3 is made up of 14 amino acids. The DNA for the CDR3 is TGTGCCAGCAGTTGGGGGGGTACCACAGATACGCAGTATTTT. It specifies CASSWGGTTDTQYF. Drawing the rest from reference TRBV5-8 and TRBJ2-3, the complete variable domain is EAGVTQSPTHLIKTRGQQATLRCSPISGHTSVYWYQQALGLGLQFLLWYDEGEERNRGNFPPRFSGRQFPNYSSELNVNALELEDSALYLCASSWGGTTDTQYFGPGTRLTVL.

In nucleotides, the CDR3 is TGTGCCTGGAGTGTAGCAGGAATCTCTGGAAACACCATATATTTT. Amino acid sequence: CAWSVAGISGNTIYF. The V gene is TRBV30, the J gene TRBJ1-3; D is undetermined. Germline CDR1 GTSNPN, CDR2 SVGIG (reference sequence). CDR3 length equals 15 residues. V lost 0 bases and J 0 bases, leaving 9 bases between the germline ends.

In this sample, this clone turned up once. This chain joins TRBV5-1 and TRBJ2-1; TRBD2 agrees at 8 bases. The V and J ends lost 0 bases and 7 bases, in that order; junction bases with no gene match: 9. CDR1 SGHRS and CDR2 YFSETQ come from the germline V gene. This CDR3 has 16 amino acids. CDR3 in DNA: TGCGCCAGCAGCTTGGAGGTCGGGGGGGCGATGAATGAGCAGTTCTTC. Protein sequence: CASSLEVGGAMNEQFF. Drawing the rest from reference TRBV5-1 and TRBJ2-1, the complete variable domain is KAGVTQTPRYLIKTRGQQVTLSCSPISGHRSVSWYQQTPGQGLQFLFEYFSETQRNKGNFPGRFSGRQFSNSRSEMNVSTLELGDSALYLCASSLEVGGAMNEQFFGPGTRLTVL.